This T cell receptor beta chain was found in a study of cytomegalovirus exposure and HLA in healthy donors. Overall study findings and caveats: About 87% or about 30% of the time was how often most TCR beta V segments were productive, according to an earlier analysis.

With respect to this clone: Its target is unknown.

60 Vbeta and 13 Jbeta primers were used in PCR. Sequenced by immunoSEQ multiplex PCR; TCRdb stores in-frame clones only, minus some. Of some 160,000 clones listed, roughly 80% are singletons. The sequence came from a man between 45 and 60 years old in good health and CMV-seropositive. Source material: PBMCs.

Here the CDR3 reads CASSLEEKTQYF. The CDR3 nucleotides read TGTGCCAGCAGCTTGGAGGAGAAGACCCAGTACTTC. This rearrangement joins TRBV5-6 to TRBJ2-5, with no clear D. The germline gives CDR1 SGHDT, CDR2 YYEEEE. The V end lost 0 bases, the J end lost 6 bases, and 6 bases lay between the germline ends. CDR3 length: 12 residues. Full variable domain (rest looked up from reference TRBV5-6 and TRBJ2-5): DAGVTQSPTHLIKTRGQQVTLRCSPKSGHDTVSWYQQALGQGPQFIFQYYEEEERQRGNFPDRFSGHQFPNYSSELNVNALLLGDSALYLCASSLEEKTQYFGPGTRLLVL.